This TCR beta chain was found in a study of vaccination effects on CD4 cells after COVID-19. Data came from immunoSEQ multiplex PCR; TCRdb stores just in-frame clones and leaves some out. The sample holds about 13,000 clones, around two thirds seen once. CDR1 and CDR2 (germline): SGHRS, YFSETQ. There are 14 residues in the CDR3. V dropped 0 bases and J dropped 2 bases, with 8 bases sitting between them. A remark on this clone: The target antigen is unknown.

After expansion with viral peptide pools in the ViraFEST assay, antigen-specific CD4+ T cells were sequenced. Having been cultured for about ten days, the cells underwent CD4+ T cell isolation. PCR showed that the person got SARS-CoV-2 infection at some point between March and December 2020. Subjects were given two BNT162b2 or mRNA-1273 vaccine doses. Cultures used over 1.5 million PBMC per well, approximately 10 IU/ml IL-2 and roughly 10 ug/ml peptides. Days 3 and 7 saw half the medium replaced with IL-2 medium. The rearrangement joins TRBV5-1 to TRBJ1-2; D is perhaps TRBD1 (6 bases). The receptor comes from a human donor who had a prior SARS-CoV-2 infection. The sequencing here drew on CD4+ T cells from PBMCs cultured with HCoV-NL63 spike peptides, taken after COVID-19 vaccination. The CDR3 here is CASSLAGQNYGYTF. The CDR3, as DNA: TGCGCCAGCAGCTTGGCGGGACAAAACTATGGCTACACCTTC.